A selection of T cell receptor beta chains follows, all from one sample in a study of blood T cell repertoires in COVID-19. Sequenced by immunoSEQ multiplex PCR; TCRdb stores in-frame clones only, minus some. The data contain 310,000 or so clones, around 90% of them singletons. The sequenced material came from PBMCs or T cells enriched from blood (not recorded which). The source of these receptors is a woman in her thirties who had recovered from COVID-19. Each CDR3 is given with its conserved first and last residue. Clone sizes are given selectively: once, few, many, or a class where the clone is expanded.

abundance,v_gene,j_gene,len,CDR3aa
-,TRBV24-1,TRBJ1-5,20,CATSVGPAVAMDMCNQPQHF
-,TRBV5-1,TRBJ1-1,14,CASSPGQTNTEAFF
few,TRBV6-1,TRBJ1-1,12,CASSERGTEAFF
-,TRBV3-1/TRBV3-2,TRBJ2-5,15,CASSLRTGDMRGQYF
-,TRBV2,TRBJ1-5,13,CASSGGTGAFQHF
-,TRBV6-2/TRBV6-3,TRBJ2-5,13,CASSAGLGVTQYF
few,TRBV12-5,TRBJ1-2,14,CASGRDRVNYGYTF
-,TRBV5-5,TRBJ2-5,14,CASSLRGAPETQYF
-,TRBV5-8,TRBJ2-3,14,CASSFDQGKNTQYF
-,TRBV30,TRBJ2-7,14,CAWSVGQGGYEQYF
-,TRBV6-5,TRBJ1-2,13,CASSYAGLRGYTF
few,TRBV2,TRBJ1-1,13,CASSETGSFEAFF